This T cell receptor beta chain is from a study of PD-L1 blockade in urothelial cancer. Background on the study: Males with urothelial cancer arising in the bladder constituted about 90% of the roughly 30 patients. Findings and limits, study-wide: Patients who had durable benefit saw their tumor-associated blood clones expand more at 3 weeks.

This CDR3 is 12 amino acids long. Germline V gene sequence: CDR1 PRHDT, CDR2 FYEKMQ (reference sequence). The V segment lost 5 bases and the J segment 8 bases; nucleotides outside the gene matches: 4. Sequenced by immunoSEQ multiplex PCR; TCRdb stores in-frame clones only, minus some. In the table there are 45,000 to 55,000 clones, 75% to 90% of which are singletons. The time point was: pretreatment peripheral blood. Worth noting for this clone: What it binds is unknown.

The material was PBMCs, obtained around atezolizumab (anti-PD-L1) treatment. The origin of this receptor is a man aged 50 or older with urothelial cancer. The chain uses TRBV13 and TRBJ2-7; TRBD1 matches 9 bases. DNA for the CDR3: TGTGCCAGCAGCCGGGGACAGGGTAAGCAGTACTTC. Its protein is CASSRGQGKQYF. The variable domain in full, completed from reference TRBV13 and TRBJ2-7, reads AAGVIQSPRHLIKEKRETATLKCYPIPRHDTVYWYQQGPGQDPQFLISFYEKMQSDKGSIPDRFSAQQFSDYHSELNMSSLELGDSALYFCASSRGQGKQYFGPGTRLTVT.